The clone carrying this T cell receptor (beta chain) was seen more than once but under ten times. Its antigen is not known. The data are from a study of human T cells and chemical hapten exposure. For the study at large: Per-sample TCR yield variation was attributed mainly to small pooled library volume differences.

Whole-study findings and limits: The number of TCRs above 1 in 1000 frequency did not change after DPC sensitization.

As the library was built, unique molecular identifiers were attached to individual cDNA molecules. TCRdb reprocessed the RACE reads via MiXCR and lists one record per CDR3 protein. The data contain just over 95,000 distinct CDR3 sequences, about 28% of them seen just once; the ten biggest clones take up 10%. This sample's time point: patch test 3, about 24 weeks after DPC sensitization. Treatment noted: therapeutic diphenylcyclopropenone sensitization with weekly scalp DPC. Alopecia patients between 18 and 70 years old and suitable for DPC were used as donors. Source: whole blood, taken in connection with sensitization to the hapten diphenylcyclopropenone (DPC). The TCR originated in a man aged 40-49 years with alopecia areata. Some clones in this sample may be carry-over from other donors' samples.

CDR3 in DNA: TGTGCCAGCAGATTCGAAACGAGCAATCAGCCCCAGCATTTT. It translates to CASRFETSNQPQHF. The chain employs TRBV2 and TRBJ1-5, with unresolved D. Trimming stripped 6 bases from V and 1 base from J, with 10 bases between. Germline V CDR1 and CDR2: SNHLY, FYNNEI. The CDR3 extends over 14 amino acids. The variable domain in full, with the rest retrieved from reference TRBV2 and TRBJ1-5, is EPEVTQTPSHQVTQMGQEVILRCVPISNHLYFYWYRQILGQKVEFLVSFYNNEISEKSEIFDDQFSVERPDGSNFTLKIRSTKLEDSAMYFCASRFETSNQPQHFGDGTRLSIL.